These T cell receptor beta chains were read from a single sample in a study of cytomegalovirus exposure and HLA in healthy donors. The method was immunoSEQ multiplex PCR; TCRdb's version includes in-frame clones alone and lacks a portion of them. The table shows some 240,000 clones, with around 87% occurring only once. The sample was PBMCs. Source of these receptors: a woman aged 18-35 years in good health and CMV-seropositive. Each CDR3 is given with its conserved first and last residue. The order of the fields is CDR3 protein, CDR3 DNA, D gene, clone size, J gene, V gene. A D gene is named only where the DNA matches it firmly. Size is omitted from some rows. Given values are once, few, many or a class for expanded clones.

CDR3 protein: CAISEGFGKNTGELFF
CDR3 DNA: TGTGCCATCAGTGAGGGGTTCGGGAAGAACACCGGGGAGCTGTTTTTT
D gene: NA
clone size: NA
J gene: TRBJ2-2
V gene: TRBV10-3

CDR3 protein: CASSLGQISGNTIYF
CDR3 DNA: TGCGCCAGCAGCCTAGGACAGATCTCTGGAAACACCATATATTTT
D gene: NA
clone size: NA
J gene: TRBJ1-3
V gene: TRBV5-1

CDR3 protein: CASSLAGTGMYGYTF
CDR3 DNA: TGTGCCAGCAGCTTAGCCGGGACAGGGATGTATGGCTACACCTTC
D gene: TRBD1
clone size: NA
J gene: TRBJ1-2
V gene: TRBV7-8

CDR3 protein: CASSLGVLENEQFF
CDR3 DNA: TGTGCCAGCAGCTTAGGAGTTCTCGAAAATGAGCAGTTCTTC
D gene: NA
clone size: NA
J gene: TRBJ2-1
V gene: TRBV11-2

CDR3 protein: CASSPGTEEFF
CDR3 DNA: TGTGCCAGCAGTCCCGGGACAGAAGAGTTCTTC
D gene: TRBD1
clone size: NA
J gene: TRBJ2-1
V gene: TRBV28

CDR3 protein: CASSQEGLAGANEQFF
CDR3 DNA: TGTGCCAGCAGCCAAGAGGGACTAGCGGGTGCCAATGAGCAGTTCTTC
D gene: TRBD2
clone size: NA
J gene: TRBJ2-1
V gene: TRBV14

CDR3 protein: CASSIGQGVNEQFF
CDR3 DNA: TGTGCCAGTAGTATCGGACAGGGGGTGAATGAGCAGTTCTTC
D gene: TRBD1
clone size: NA
J gene: TRBJ2-1
V gene: TRBV19

CDR3 protein: CASSQTIAAVVTF
CDR3 DNA: TGTGCCAGCAGTCAAACAATCGCCGCCGTTGTAACCTTC
D gene: NA
clone size: NA
J gene: TRBJ1-2
V gene: TRBV6-1

CDR3 protein: CAIHDGTGNYEQYF
CDR3 DNA: TGTGCCATCCACGATGGGACAGGGAACTACGAGCAGTACTTC
D gene: TRBD1
clone size: NA
J gene: TRBJ2-7
V gene: TRBV10-3

CDR3 protein: CASSLAASRNTGELFF
CDR3 DNA: TGTGCCAGCAGCTTAGCGGCTTCTAGGAACACCGGGGAGCTGTTTTTT
D gene: NA
clone size: NA
J gene: TRBJ2-2
V gene: TRBV11-2

CDR3 protein: CASSSPGQGASGYTF
CDR3 DNA: TGTGCCAGCAGTTCCCCGGGACAGGGGGCTAGTGGCTACACCTTC
D gene: TRBD1
clone size: NA
J gene: TRBJ1-2
V gene: TRBV27

CDR3 protein: CASSLVSSYTF
CDR3 DNA: TGTGCCAGCAGCTTGGTATCTAGCTACACCTTC
D gene: NA
clone size: NA
J gene: TRBJ1-2
V gene: TRBV5-5

CDR3 protein: CASSGGAGTGELFF
CDR3 DNA: TGTGCCAGCTCTGGGGGCGCGGGTACCGGGGAGCTGTTTTTT
D gene: NA
clone size: NA
J gene: TRBJ2-2
V gene: TRBV6-5

CDR3 protein: CASSPGHNTGELFF
CDR3 DNA: TGTGCCAGCAGTCCGGGACACAACACCGGGGAGCTGTTTTTT
D gene: NA
clone size: once
J gene: TRBJ2-2
V gene: TRBV27

CDR3 protein: CASSQTSGLGNEQFF
CDR3 DNA: TGTGCCAGTAGTCAAACTAGCGGGCTAGGGAATGAGCAGTTCTTC
D gene: TRBD2
clone size: NA
J gene: TRBJ2-1
V gene: TRBV19

CDR3 protein: CAWSGGRLSYEQYF
CDR3 DNA: TGTGCCTGGAGTGGGGGCAGACTCTCCTACGAGCAGTACTTC
D gene: NA
clone size: NA
J gene: TRBJ2-7
V gene: TRBV30

CDR3 protein: CASRGQATYEQYF
CDR3 DNA: TGTGCCAGCAGAGGACAGGCCACCTACGAGCAGTACTTC
D gene: TRBD1
clone size: many
J gene: TRBJ2-7
V gene: TRBV2

CDR3 protein: CASSLRRQAQETQYF
CDR3 DNA: TGTGCCAGCAGCTTACGACGACAAGCTCAAGAGACCCAGTACTTC
D gene: NA
clone size: NA
J gene: TRBJ2-5
V gene: TRBV7-8

CDR3 protein: CASSLRGLRTEAFF
CDR3 DNA: TGTGCCAGCAGTTTAAGGGGGCTAAGAACTGAAGCTTTCTTT
D gene: TRBD1
clone size: NA
J gene: TRBJ1-1
V gene: TRBV28

CDR3 protein: CASSLQGTYNEQFF
CDR3 DNA: TGTGCCAGCAGCTTACAGGGGACCTACAATGAGCAGTTCTTC
D gene: TRBD1
clone size: NA
J gene: TRBJ2-1
V gene: TRBV5-4

CDR3 protein: CASSEAPGQGQSEQYF
CDR3 DNA: TGCGCCAGCAGTGAGGCCCCGGGACAGGGTCAATCCGAGCAGTACTTC
D gene: TRBD1
clone size: few
J gene: TRBJ2-7
V gene: TRBV10-1

CDR3 protein: CATSRGLADQETQYF
CDR3 DNA: TGTGCCACCAGCAGAGGACTAGCGGACCAAGAGACCCAGTACTTC
D gene: TRBD2
clone size: NA
J gene: TRBJ2-5
V gene: TRBV15

CDR3 protein: CASSQSYTGTGSGYTF
CDR3 DNA: TGCGCCAGCAGCCAATCCTATACCGGGACAGGGAGTGGCTACACCTTC
D gene: TRBD1
clone size: NA
J gene: TRBJ1-2
V gene: TRBV4-1

CDR3 protein: CASSPRAGYGYTF
CDR3 DNA: TGTGCCAGCAGTCCCAGGGCTGGCTATGGCTACACCTTC
D gene: NA
clone size: NA
J gene: TRBJ1-2
V gene: TRBV27

CDR3 protein: CASSEKRGAGGPDEQFF
CDR3 DNA: TGTGCCAGCAGTGAAAAAAGGGGGGCCGGGGGGCCCGATGAGCAGTTCTTC
D gene: NA
clone size: NA
J gene: TRBJ2-1
V gene: TRBV2